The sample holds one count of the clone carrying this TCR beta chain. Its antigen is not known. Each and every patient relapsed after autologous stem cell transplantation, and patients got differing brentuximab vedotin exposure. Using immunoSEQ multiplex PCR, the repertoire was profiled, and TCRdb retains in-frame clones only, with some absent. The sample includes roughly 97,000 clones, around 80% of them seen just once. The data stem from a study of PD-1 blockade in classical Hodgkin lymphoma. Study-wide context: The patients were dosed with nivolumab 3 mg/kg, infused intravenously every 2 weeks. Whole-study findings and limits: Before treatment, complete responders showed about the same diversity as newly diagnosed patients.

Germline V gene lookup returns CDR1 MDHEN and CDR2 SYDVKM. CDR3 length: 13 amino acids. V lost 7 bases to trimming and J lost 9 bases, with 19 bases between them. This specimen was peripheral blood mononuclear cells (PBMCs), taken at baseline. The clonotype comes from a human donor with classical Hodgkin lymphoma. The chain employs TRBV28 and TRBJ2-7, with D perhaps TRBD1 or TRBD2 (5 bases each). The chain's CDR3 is CASTSKGTGGQYF. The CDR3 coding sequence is TGTGCCAGCACCTCAAAGGGGACCGGTGGGCAGTACTTC.